A single sample gave rise to the 13 T cell receptor beta chains below, sequenced in a study of blood T cell repertoires in COVID-19. Sequencing was performed with immunoSEQ multiplex PCR; in TCRdb, only in-frame clones are kept and a portion is missing. The table includes about 190,000 clones, about 81% detected once. The specimen was peripheral blood. These receptor sequences come from a woman over 75 with COVID-19, enrolled during active disease.

The chain has TRBV14 and TRBJ2-3; 11 positions match TRBD1. This CDR3 is 17 amino acids long. Germline V gives CDR1 SGHDN, CDR2 FVKESK. V trimming: 4 bases; J trimming: 5 bases; junction bases outside the gene matches: 11. CDR3 amino acids: CASSPWTGGYVGDTQYF. DNA of the CDR3: TGTGCCAGCAGCCCTTGGACAGGGGGCTACGTCGGAGATACGCAGTATTTT. The full variable domain, rest sourced from reference TRBV14 and TRBJ2-3, is EAGVTQFPSHSVIEKGQTVTLRCDPISGHDNLYWYRRVMGKEIKFLLHFVKESKQDESGMPNNRFLAERTGGTYSTLKVQPAELEDSGVYFCASSPWTGGYVGDTQYFGPGTRLTVL.

The CDR3 loop is CASSLARARNTEAFF. CDR3 bases: TGTGCCAGCAGCTTGGCCAGGGCTAGGAACACTGAAGCTTTCTTT. The V call is TRBV5-4, the J call TRBJ1-1, with D maybe TRBD1 (5 bases). CDR1 is SGHNT, CDR2 YYREEE, per germline (reference sequence). The CDR3 loop spans 15 amino acids. Trimming stripped 0 bases from V and 1 base from J, with 10 bases between.

This sequence joins TRBV28 and TRBJ2-1; TRBD2 is a possible D gene (5 bases). The ends were cut back, 2 bases at V and 8 bases at J, with 7 bases in the middle. CDR3 length: 12 residues. From germline, CDR1 is MDHEN and CDR2 SYDVKM. CDR3 residues: CASSLQRYEQFF. CDR3 nucleotide sequence: TGTGCCAGCAGTTTACAGCGGTATGAGCAGTTCTTC. Full variable domain (rest looked up from reference TRBV28 and TRBJ2-1): DVKVTQSSRYLVKRTGEKVFLECVQDMDHENMFWYRQDPGLGLRLIYFSYDVKMKEKGDIPEGYSVSREKKERFSLILESASTNQTSMYLCASSLQRYEQFFGPGTRLTVL.

This chain links TRBV19 with TRBJ2-1; tentatively, D is TRBD2 (5 bases). This CDR3 has 11 amino acids. CDR1 is LNHDA, CDR2 SQIVND, per germline (reference sequence). V shed 6 bases and J shed 9 bases, with 9 bases lying between them. The CDR3 protein is CASSWAGEQFF. CDR3 bases: TGTGCCAGTAGCTGGGCGGGTGAGCAGTTCTTC.

The rearrangement uses TRBV5-1 and TRBJ1-6, with a possible D match to TRBD1 (6 bases). The CDR3 covers 15 residues. Germline V gene sequence: CDR1 SGHRS, CDR2 YFSETQ. V was cut by 3 bases and J by 6 bases, with 13 bases left in between. DNA for the CDR3: TGCGCCAGCAGCTCCCAGGGGAATCTTAATTCACCCCTCCACTTT. It codes for CASSSQGNLNSPLHF.

This rearrangement joins TRBV7-8 to TRBJ2-3; tentative D call: TRBD2 (6 bases). V lost 4 bases, J lost 5 bases, and 16 bases lay in between. The CDR3 loop spans 15 amino acids. The V gene's germline CDR1 is SGHVS and CDR2 FQNEAQ. CDR3: CASSWASASGDTQYF. CDR3 in DNA: TGTGCCAGCAGCTGGGCTAGCGCCAGCGGAGATACGCAGTATTTT.

This chain uses TRBV9 with TRBJ2-7; D possibly corresponds to TRBD2 (6 bases). This CDR3 contains 15 residues. The ends were cut back, 0 bases at V and 4 bases at J, with 14 bases in the middle. Germline V gene lookup returns CDR1 SGDLS and CDR2 YYNGEE. This CDR3 reads CASSVDSWGGYEQYF. The CDR3 DNA is TGTGCCAGCAGCGTAGATTCCTGGGGAGGATACGAGCAGTACTTC.

V gene TRBV6-6 combines with J gene TRBJ2-3; TRBD2 might be the D (6 bases). CDR1 is MNHNY, CDR2 SVGAGI, per germline (reference sequence). Trimming removed 5 bases at V and 0 bases at J, with 9 bases between. The CDR3 length is 14 residues. The CDR3 here is CASSVAESTDTQYF. The DNA of the CDR3 is TGTGCCAGCAGTGTAGCGGAGAGCACAGATACGCAGTATTTT.

The chain employs TRBV2 and TRBJ2-7; 11 nucleotides line up with TRBD2. Trimming removed 2 bases from V and 6 bases from J; junction bases left unmatched: 0. The CDR3 sequence is 13 residues long. From germline, CDR1 is SNHLY and CDR2 FYNNEI. CDR3 sequence: CASSELAGGEQYF. The CDR3 DNA follows: TGTGCCAGCAGTGAACTAGCGGGAGGCGAGCAGTACTTC.

This clone has just one count. The gene calls are TRBV5-4 and TRBJ2-1; 11 bases agree with TRBD2. Germline lookup yields CDR1 SGHNT and CDR2 YYREEE (reference sequence). V lost 3 bases to trimming and J lost 10 bases; unmatched junction nucleotides: 9. The CDR3 has 15 amino acids. The CDR3 DNA sequence: TGTGCCAGCAGCTCCGGGACTAGCGGACTTCCGGAGCAGTTCTTC. Its protein is CASSSGTSGLPEQFF.

The chain couples TRBV7-9 to TRBJ1-6, with D perhaps TRBD1 (5 bases). V lost 3 bases and J lost 6, with 6 bases in between. CDR3 size: 13 residues. The V gene's germline CDR1 is SEHNR and CDR2 FQNEAQ (reference sequence). This CDR3 is CASSFGGNSPLHF. CDR3 DNA sequence: TGTGCCAGCAGCTTCGGGGGTAATTCACCCCTCCACTTT.

The V and J genes are TRBV6-2 or TRBV6-3 and TRBJ2-1, with 7 bases matching TRBD2. Trimming took 3 bases from V and 6 from J; bases not matched to a gene: 8. The CDR3 totals 15 residues. CDR1 is MNHEY, CDR2 SVGEGT, per germline. CDR3 coding DNA: TGTGCCAGCAGTTATCCGCTAGCGGCAATCAATGAGCAGTTCTTC. Residues: CASSYPLAAINEQFF.

This clone was seen a handful of times. The chain joins TRBV15 to TRBJ1-6; 7 bases map to TRBD1. Germline V CDR1 and CDR2: LNHNV, YYDKDF (reference sequence). The trim removed 0 bases at V and 9 bases at J, leaving 8 bases unmatched. This CDR3 region has 16 residues. The CDR3 nucleotides are TGTGCCACCAGCAGAGATAAGACAGGGCTTCGTTCACCCCTCCACTTT. Translating it yields CATSRDKTGLRSPLHF.